A selection of T cell receptor beta chains follows, all from one sample in a study of T cell responses to AZD1222 COVID-19 vaccine. The repertoire was sequenced with immunoSEQ multiplex PCR; TCRdb's copy has only in-frame clones and lacks some. The table lists 90,000 to 110,000 clones, 88% of them singletons, with 2% to 3% in the top ten. This material consisted of peripheral blood, taken on day 0 of AZD1222 vaccination. Receptors originate from an adult in good health. CDR3s include the opening cysteine and the closing phenylalanine or tryptophan. A D gene is named only where the DNA matches it firmly. Expanded clones are given a class, and other clones once, few, many or no size at all.

abundance: NA
d_gene: NA
v_gene: TRBV3-1/TRBV3-2
j_gene: TRBJ2-1
CDR3aa: CASSHSGDYNEQFF
CDR3nt: TGTGCCAGCTCTCATAGCGGCGATTACAATGAGCAGTTCTTC

abundance: NA
d_gene: NA
v_gene: TRBV6-5
j_gene: TRBJ1-3
CDR3aa: CASSLGPTRGNTIYF
CDR3nt: TGTGCCAGCAGCCTCGGACCTACGAGGGGAAACACCATATATTTT

abundance: NA
d_gene: NA
v_gene: TRBV11-3
j_gene: TRBJ2-7
CDR3aa: CASQLTGYEQYF
CDR3nt: TGTGCCAGCCAATTGACAGGCTACGAGCAGTACTTC

abundance: NA
d_gene: NA
v_gene: TRBV3-1/TRBV3-2
j_gene: TRBJ2-1
CDR3aa: CASSQDLEGTSLGNEQFF
CDR3nt: TGTGCCAGCAGCCAAGATCTAGAGGGGACCTCTCTCGGAAATGAGCAGTTCTTC

abundance: NA
d_gene: NA
v_gene: TRBV5-1
j_gene: TRBJ2-3
CDR3aa: CASSLYGSSTDTQYF
CDR3nt: TGCGCCAGCAGCTTGTATGGGTCTAGCACAGATACGCAGTATTTT

abundance: NA
d_gene: NA
v_gene: TRBV19
j_gene: TRBJ1-3
CDR3aa: CASSLTDSGNTIYF
CDR3nt: TGTGCCAGTAGTTTGACAGACTCTGGAAACACCATATATTTT

abundance: NA
d_gene: NA
v_gene: TRBV4-3
j_gene: TRBJ1-5
CDR3aa: CASSQEVPRQVYSNQPQHF
CDR3nt: TGCGCCAGCAGCCAAGAAGTCCCGAGGCAGGTCTATAGCAATCAGCCCCAGCATTTT

abundance: NA
d_gene: NA
v_gene: TRBV27
j_gene: TRBJ1-5
CDR3aa: CASSLHWDPFNQPQHF
CDR3nt: TGTGCCAGCAGTTTACATTGGGACCCTTTCAATCAGCCCCAGCATTTT

abundance: NA
d_gene: NA
v_gene: TRBV10-2
j_gene: TRBJ1-3
CDR3aa: CASSETNTIYF
CDR3nt: TGCGCCAGCAGTGAGACAAACACCATATATTTT

abundance: NA
d_gene: NA
v_gene: TRBV5-1
j_gene: TRBJ2-1
CDR3aa: CASSLGGVPEQFF
CDR3nt: TGCGCCAGCAGCTTGGGCGGGGTCCCAGAGCAGTTCTTC

abundance: NA
d_gene: NA
v_gene: TRBV7-8
j_gene: TRBJ2-2
CDR3aa: CASSLLLGGTGELFF
CDR3nt: TGTGCCAGCAGCTTATTACTAGGAGGTACCGGGGAGCTGTTTTTT

abundance: NA
d_gene: NA
v_gene: TRBV9
j_gene: TRBJ2-2
CDR3aa: CASSVDWGTGELFF
CDR3nt: TGTGCCAGCAGCGTAGACTGGGGAACCGGGGAGCTGTTTTTT

abundance: NA
d_gene: NA
v_gene: TRBV3-1/TRBV3-2
j_gene: TRBJ2-1
CDR3aa: CASSSAGGDNEQFF
CDR3nt: TGTGCCAGCAGCTCCGCCGGGGGAGACAATGAGCAGTTCTTC

abundance: once
d_gene: NA
v_gene: TRBV7-6
j_gene: TRBJ2-5
CDR3aa: CASSLLQETQYF
CDR3nt: TGTGCCAGCAGCTTACTCCAAGAGACCCAGTACTTC

abundance: NA
d_gene: NA
v_gene: TRBV12-3/TRBV12-4
j_gene: TRBJ1-1
CDR3aa: CASSLNPGTEAFF
CDR3nt: TGTGCCAGCAGTTTAAACCCGGGGACTGAAGCTTTCTTT

abundance: NA
d_gene: NA
v_gene: TRBV12-5
j_gene: TRBJ1-1
CDR3aa: CASGLVFGAVNTEAFF
CDR3nt: TGTGCTAGTGGTTTGGTATTTGGGGCCGTAAACACTGAAGCTTTCTTT

abundance: NA
d_gene: TRBD1
v_gene: TRBV4-1
j_gene: TRBJ2-5
CDR3aa: CASSQDVTGVETQYF
CDR3nt: TGCGCCAGCAGCCAGGACGTAACAGGGGTCGAGACCCAGTACTTC

abundance: NA
d_gene: TRBD2
v_gene: TRBV28
j_gene: TRBJ2-5
CDR3aa: CASSSGLAGVETQYF
CDR3nt: TGTGCCAGCAGTTCCGGACTAGCGGGAGTGGAGACCCAGTACTTC

abundance: NA
d_gene: TRBD1
v_gene: TRBV11-2
j_gene: TRBJ1-6
CDR3aa: CASSLETGVYSPLHF
CDR3nt: TGTGCCAGCAGCTTAGAGACAGGGGTATATTCACCCCTCCACTTT

abundance: NA
d_gene: NA
v_gene: TRBV2
j_gene: TRBJ2-3
CDR3aa: CASSEARIKQYF
CDR3nt: TGTGCCAGCAGTGAAGCGCGAATAAAGCAGTATTTT

abundance: NA
d_gene: TRBD2
v_gene: TRBV5-1
j_gene: TRBJ2-1
CDR3aa: CASSLNAGGNNEQFF
CDR3nt: TGCGCCAGCAGCTTGAATGCGGGAGGGAACAATGAGCAGTTCTTC

abundance: NA
d_gene: NA
v_gene: TRBV3-1/TRBV3-2
j_gene: TRBJ1-1
CDR3aa: CASSRVTTWGTEAFF
CDR3nt: TGTGCCAGCAGCCGGGTTACAACCTGGGGGACTGAAGCTTTCTTT

abundance: once
d_gene: TRBD2
v_gene: TRBV6-5
j_gene: TRBJ2-1
CDR3aa: CASSYSPTSGSRFF
CDR3nt: TGTGCCAGCAGTTACTCCCCAACTAGCGGGAGTAGGTTCTTC

abundance: NA
d_gene: NA
v_gene: TRBV14
j_gene: TRBJ1-2
CDR3aa: CASSPTLYGYTF
CDR3nt: TGTGCCAGCAGCCCCACCCTCTATGGCTACACCTTC

abundance: few
d_gene: TRBD1
v_gene: TRBV7-9
j_gene: TRBJ2-7
CDR3aa: CASKPGQGDYEQYF
CDR3nt: TGTGCCAGCAAGCCGGGACAGGGGGACTACGAGCAGTACTTC

abundance: NA
d_gene: TRBD2
v_gene: TRBV7-2
j_gene: TRBJ2-3
CDR3aa: CASSRRASGRTDTQYF
CDR3nt: TGTGCCAGCAGCAGACGCGCAAGCGGGAGAACAGATACGCAGTATTTT

abundance: NA
d_gene: NA
v_gene: TRBV5-6
j_gene: TRBJ2-5
CDR3aa: CASSLDSRRKETQYF
CDR3nt: TGTGCCAGCAGCTTGGATTCGCGGAGAAAGGAGACCCAGTACTTC

abundance: NA
d_gene: NA
v_gene: TRBV11-3
j_gene: TRBJ1-1
CDR3aa: CASSLSLGENTEAFF
CDR3nt: TGTGCCAGCAGCCTCTCGCTCGGGGAGAACACTGAAGCTTTCTTT

abundance: NA
d_gene: NA
v_gene: TRBV3-1/TRBV3-2
j_gene: TRBJ2-5
CDR3aa: CASSQGGVKETQYF
CDR3nt: TGTGCCAGCAGCCAAGGGGGCGTCAAAGAGACCCAGTACTTC

abundance: few
d_gene: NA
v_gene: TRBV28
j_gene: TRBJ1-5
CDR3aa: CASSPPTETYSNQPQHF
CDR3nt: TGTGCCAGCAGTCCCCCGACAGAAACCTATAGCAATCAGCCCCAGCATTTT

abundance: once
d_gene: TRBD1
v_gene: TRBV4-3
j_gene: TRBJ1-6
CDR3aa: CASSQVRQGDSPLHF
CDR3nt: TGCGCCAGCAGCCAAGTACGACAGGGGGATTCACCCCTCCACTTT

abundance: NA
d_gene: TRBD1
v_gene: TRBV7-9
j_gene: TRBJ1-5
CDR3aa: CASSRTGASNQPQHF
CDR3nt: TGTGCCAGCAGCCGGACAGGGGCCAGCAATCAGCCCCAGCATTTT

abundance: NA
d_gene: TRBD1
v_gene: TRBV4-1
j_gene: TRBJ1-1
CDR3aa: CASSQAPDRAHYTEAFF
CDR3nt: TGCGCCAGCAGCCAAGCCCCCGACAGGGCCCACTACACTGAAGCTTTCTTT

abundance: once
d_gene: NA
v_gene: TRBV11-3
j_gene: TRBJ2-1
CDR3aa: CASSLGSDEGNEQFF
CDR3nt: TGTGCCAGCAGCTTAGGGAGCGATGAGGGGAATGAGCAGTTCTTC